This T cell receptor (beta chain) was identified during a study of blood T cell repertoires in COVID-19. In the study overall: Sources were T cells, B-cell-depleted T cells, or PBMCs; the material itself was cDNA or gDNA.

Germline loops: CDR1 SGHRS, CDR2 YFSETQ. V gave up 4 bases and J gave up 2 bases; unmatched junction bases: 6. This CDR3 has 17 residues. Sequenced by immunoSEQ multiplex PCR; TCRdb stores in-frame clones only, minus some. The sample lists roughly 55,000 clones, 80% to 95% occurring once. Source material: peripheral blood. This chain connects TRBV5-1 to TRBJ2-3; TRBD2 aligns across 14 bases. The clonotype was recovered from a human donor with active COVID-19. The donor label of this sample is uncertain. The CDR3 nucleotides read TGCGCCAGCAGCCTGGGACTAGCGGGGGCCCCCACAGATACGCAGTATTTT. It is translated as CASSLGLAGAPTDTQYF.